This T cell receptor (beta chain) was documented in a study of T-cell reconstitution after alpha-beta-depleted transplantation in children. The study, taken as a whole, reports: The authors attributed T-cell counts and diversity one year after transplant mostly to newly produced T cells.

Comment on this clonotype: Its antigen is undetermined.

Trimming cost V 1 base and J 4 bases, with 10 bases left between them. The length of the CDR3 is 14 residues. CDR1 is LGHNA and CDR2 is YSLEER in the germline V gene. Using unique molecular identifiers, the investigators prepared the TCRbeta library. Via MiXCR, TCRdb re-called the PCR reads, giving one row per CDR3 protein. The table records some 130,000 distinct CDR3 sequences, approximately 8.7% of them present only once. This receptor was identified in a girl in the first two years of life who had a stem cell transplant for combined immunodeficiency, so the T cells may come from the graft donor. The chain joins TRBV4-3 to TRBJ1-2; D is possibly TRBD1 (5 bases). This material consisted of PBMCs, mostly from graft donor cells, taken 180 days after TCRalphabeta/CD19-depleted stem cell transplant. CDR3 in amino acids: CASSQAGGGYGYTF. The CDR3 bases are TGCGCCAGCAGCCAAGCGGGGGGAGGCTATGGCTACACCTTC.